Each of the 13 T cell receptor beta chains below was sequenced from the same sample in a study of T cell changes during pregnancy in multiple sclerosis. Measured with immunoSEQ multiplex PCR; TCRdb has only the in-frame clones, and not every one. In the table there are 15,000 to 20,000 clones, 88% of which are singletons. This specimen consisted of CD4+ T cells from peripheral blood mononuclear cells, obtained in the first trimester of pregnancy. These receptors originate from a female donor in good health, enrolled as a control in a pregnancy study.

The chain combines TRBV13 with TRBJ2-7; 11 bases match TRBD1. This CDR3 contains 16 residues. Per germline, CDR1 PRHDT and CDR2 FYEKMQ (reference sequence). With 4 bases clipped from V and 6 bases from J, the junction kept 11 bases outside the gene matches. CDR3 sequence: CASSSTPGTGGGEQYF. CDR3 bases: TGTGCCAGCAGCTCGACACCCGGGACAGGGGGTGGCGAGCAGTACTTC.

This clone was found a few times. The chain combines TRBV29-1 with TRBJ2-2; 9 bases match TRBD1. Germline V gene sequence: CDR1 SQVTM, CDR2 ANQGSEA. The CDR3 is made up of 13 amino acids. With V trimmed by 5 bases and J by 4 bases, 2 bases remained unmatched. For the CDR3, the DNA is TGCAGCGTTATGACAGGGGGCACCGGGGAGCTGTTTTTT. It translates to CSVMTGGTGELFF.

This chain joins TRBV28 and TRBJ2-2; 7 nucleotides align to TRBD1. The length of the CDR3 is 15 residues. The V and J ends lost 3 bases and 5 bases, in that order; junction bases with no gene match: 6. Germline V CDR1 and CDR2: MDHEN, SYDVKM. Here the CDR3 reads CASSLHRGLTGELFF. The CDR3 region has the DNA TGTGCCAGCAGTTTGCACAGGGGCCTAACCGGGGAGCTGTTTTTT.

The chain carries TRBV5-6 and TRBJ1-3, with 8 bases that match TRBD1. The V segment lost 2 bases and the J segment 0 bases; nucleotides outside the gene matches: 1. This CDR3 is built from 15 residues. Germline V CDR1 and CDR2: SGHDT, YYEEEE. CDR3 coding DNA: TGTGCCAGCAGCTTCAGGGGGCCCTCTGGAAACACCATATATTTT. It is translated as CASSFRGPSGNTIYF.

This clone was found a few times. The genes are TRBV19 and TRBJ1-2; TRBD1 matches at 7 bases. The CDR3 has 15 amino acids. The V and J ends lost 9 bases and 0 bases, in that order; junction bases with no gene match: 10. The germline CDR1 and CDR2 sequences are LNHDA and SQIVND (reference sequence). The DNA for the CDR3 is TGTGCCAGCTCACAGGGGATAGTAGCTAACTATGGCTACACCTTC. Translating gives CASSQGIVANYGYTF.

V gene TRBV7-2 combines with J gene TRBJ1-2, with 9 bases matching TRBD1. V lost 5 bases and J lost 6; bases outside the gene matches: 7. This CDR3 is 14 amino acids long. Germline-derived CDR1 and CDR2 are SGHTA and FQGNSA. The CDR3 bases are TGTGCCAGCAGCACGGACAGGGGAGCCAATGGCTACACCTTC. It translates to CASSTDRGANGYTF.

The rearrangement joins TRBV7-2 to TRBJ2-4; tentative D call: TRBD1 (5 bases). CDR3 length equals 14 residues. Germline V lookup: CDR1 SGHTA, CDR2 FQGNSA. Trimming cost V 1 base and J 8 bases, with 12 bases left between them. CDR3 sequence: CASSLEEVRDIQYF. In DNA form, the CDR3 reads TGTGCCAGCAGCTTAGAGGAAGTCAGGGACATTCAGTACTTC.

A single count supports this clone. The chain carries TRBV19 and TRBJ2-7; 10 bases align to TRBD1. Germline lookup yields CDR1 LNHDA and CDR2 SQIVND (reference sequence). This CDR3 spans 15 amino acids. J was trimmed by 3 bases and V by 10 bases; bases with no gene match: 12. CDR3 DNA: TGTGCCACCAGATTTTTCGGGACAGGGGACTACGAGCAGTACTTC. This codes for CATRFFGTGDYEQYF.

The V gene is TRBV19, the J gene TRBJ1-4; TRBD1 agrees at 7 bases. Germline V CDR1 and CDR2: LNHDA, SQIVND (reference sequence). This CDR3 region has 15 residues. The J segment lost 2 bases and the V segment lost 3 bases, leaving 3 bases of the junction unmatched. CDR3 nucleotide sequence: TGTGCCAGTAGTATCAGGGGGGCTACTAATGAAAAACTGTTTTTT. It codes for CASSIRGATNEKLFF.

This CDR3 is CSVEVRGFDTEAFF. CDR3 in DNA: TGCAGCGTTGAAGTTAGAGGGTTCGACACTGAAGCTTTCTTT. The V and J genes are TRBV29-1 and TRBJ1-1, with no clear D. Trimming cost V 1 base and J 3 bases, with 12 bases left between them. Looked up from germline, CDR1 is SQVTM and CDR2 is ANQGSEA. The length of the CDR3 is 14 residues.

This clone was counted once. The chain has TRBV5-4 and TRBJ2-2; TRBD2 matches at 12 bases. CDR3 size: 18 residues. Looked up from germline, CDR1 is SGHNT and CDR2 is YYREEE (reference sequence). V dropped 3 bases and J dropped 4; count of bases not matched to a gene: 10. The CDR3 DNA sequence: TGTGCCAGCAGCTCCCGGACTAGCGGGGAACTTTTCACCGGGGAGCTGTTTTTT. It is translated as CASSSRTSGELFTGELFF. The full variable domain, its missing parts supplied by reference TRBV5-4 and TRBJ2-2, is ETGVTQSPTHLIKTRGQQVTLRCSSQSGHNTVSWYQQALGQGPQFIFQYYREEENGRGNFPPRFSGLQFPNYSSELNVNALELDDSALYLCASSSRTSGELFTGELFFGEGSRLTVL.

The J gene is TRBJ2-1, the V gene TRBV15; 14 positions match TRBD2. The V segment lost 2 bases and the J segment 2 bases; nucleotides outside the gene matches: 8. This CDR3 comprises 19 residues. CDR1 LNHNV and CDR2 YYDKDF come from the germline V gene (reference sequence). CDR3 nucleotide sequence: TGTGCCACCAGCAGACGTCCCCCGGGACTAGCGGGAGCCTACAATGAGCAGTTCTTC. Translated, it gives CATSRRPPGLAGAYNEQFF.

The chain employs TRBV5-6 and TRBJ2-3; 9 bases are shared with TRBD1. Germline CDR1 is SGHDT and CDR2 is YYEEEE. The V gene end was trimmed by 2 bases and the J gene end by 4 bases; junction bases not matched to a gene: 14. The CDR3 spans 18 residues. The chain's CDR3 is CASSLNRDRARSSDTQYF. CDR3 coding DNA: TGTGCCAGCAGCTTAAACCGGGACAGGGCCCGCTCATCAGATACGCAGTATTTT. The whole variable domain, filled in from reference TRBV5-6 and TRBJ2-3, reads DAGVTQSPTHLIKTRGQQVTLRCSPKSGHDTVSWYQQALGQGPQFIFQYYEEEERQRGNFPDRFSGHQFPNYSSELNVNALLLGDSALYLCASSLNRDRARSSDTQYFGPGTRLTVL.